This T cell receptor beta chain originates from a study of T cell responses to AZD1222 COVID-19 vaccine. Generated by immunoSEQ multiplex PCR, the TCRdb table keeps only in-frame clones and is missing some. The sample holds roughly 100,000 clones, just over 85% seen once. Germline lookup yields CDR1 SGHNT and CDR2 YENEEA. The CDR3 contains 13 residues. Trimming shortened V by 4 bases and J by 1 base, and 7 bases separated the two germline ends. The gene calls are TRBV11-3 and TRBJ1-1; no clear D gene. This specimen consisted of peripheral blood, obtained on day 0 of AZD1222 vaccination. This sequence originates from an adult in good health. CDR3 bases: TGTGCCAGCAGCTCAGAACGGAACACTGAAGCTTTCTTT. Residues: CASSSERNTEAFF.